This T cell receptor beta chain was captured by sequencing in a study of shared clonotypes between healthy human individuals. Per the germline V gene, CDR1 is MDHEN and CDR2 is SYDVKM. This CDR3 is 13 amino acids long. V lost 5 bases, J lost 4 bases, and 11 bases lay in between. Sequencing was performed with immunoSEQ multiplex PCR; in TCRdb, only in-frame clones are kept and a portion is missing. This sample carries some 1.5 million clones, 98% of them seen once, and the ten largest clones take roughly 0.4%. Sequencing was performed on naive CD4+ T cells sorted from blood. The subset: CD45RA+ positively selected. This TCR was recovered from a man aged 25-45 years in good health. The genes are TRBV28 and TRBJ1-2; D might be TRBD1 (5 bases). In DNA form, the CDR3 reads TGTGCCAGCAGTGGGGGGGTTCCCTATGGCTACACCTTC. It codes for CASSGGVPYGYTF.